This T cell receptor (beta chain) was recorded in a study of blood T cells in healthy people across ages. Unmatched junction bases numbered 10, after V lost 0 bases and J lost 5 bases. The CDR3 extends over 17 amino acids. Germline CDR1 reads DFQATT; CDR2 reads SNEGSKA (reference sequence). PCR was performed a second time for about 7 to 11 cycles using a sample-barcoded 5' primer and a J-beta primer mix. MiXCR, run by TCRdb on the 5' RACE reads, gives a single entry per CDR3 protein. The table lists 1.6 million or so distinct CDR3 sequences, about 35% of them singletons. The sequencing input was blood. The rearrangement joins TRBV20-1 to TRBJ2-5, with 12 bases lining up with TRBD2. This receptor was identified in a woman aged 25 to 39 in good health. CDR3 coding DNA: TGCAGTGCTAGAGACTCCCCTGGGACTAGCGGGCTTGAGACCCAGTACTTC. It is translated as CSARDSPGTSGLETQYF.